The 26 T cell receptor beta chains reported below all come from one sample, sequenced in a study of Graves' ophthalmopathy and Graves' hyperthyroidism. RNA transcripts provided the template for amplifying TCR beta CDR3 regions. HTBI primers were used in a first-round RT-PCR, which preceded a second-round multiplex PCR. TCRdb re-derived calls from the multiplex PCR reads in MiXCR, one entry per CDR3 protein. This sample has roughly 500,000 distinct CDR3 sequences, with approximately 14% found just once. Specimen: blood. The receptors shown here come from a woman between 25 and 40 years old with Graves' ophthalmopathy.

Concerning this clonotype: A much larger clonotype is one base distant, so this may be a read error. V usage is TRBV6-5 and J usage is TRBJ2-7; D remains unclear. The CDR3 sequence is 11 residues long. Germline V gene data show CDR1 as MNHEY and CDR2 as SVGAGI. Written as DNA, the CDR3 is TGTGACAGCAGGTACTACTACGAGCAGTACTTC. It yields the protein CDSRYYYEQYF.

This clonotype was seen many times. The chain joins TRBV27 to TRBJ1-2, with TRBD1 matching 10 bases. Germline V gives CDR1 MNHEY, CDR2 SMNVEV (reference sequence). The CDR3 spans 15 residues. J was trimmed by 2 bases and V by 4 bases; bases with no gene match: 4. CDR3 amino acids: CASSSPGQGNYGYTF. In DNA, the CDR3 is TGTGCCAGCAGTTCCCCGGGACAGGGGAACTATGGCTACACCTTC.

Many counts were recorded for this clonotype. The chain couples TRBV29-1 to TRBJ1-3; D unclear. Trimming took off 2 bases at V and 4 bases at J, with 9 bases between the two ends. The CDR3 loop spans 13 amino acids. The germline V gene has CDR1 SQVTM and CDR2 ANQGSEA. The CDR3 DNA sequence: TGCAGCGTTGAAATGGGTAGGGGAAACACCATATATTTT. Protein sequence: CSVEMGRGNTIYF.

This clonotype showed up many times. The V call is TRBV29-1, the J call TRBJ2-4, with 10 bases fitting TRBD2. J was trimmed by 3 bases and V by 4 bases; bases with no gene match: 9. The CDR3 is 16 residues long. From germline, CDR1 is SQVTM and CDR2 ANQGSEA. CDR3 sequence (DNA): TGCAGCGTTGGGGGGCTAGCGGGAGACTACAAAAACATTCAGTACTTC. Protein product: CSVGGLAGDYKNIQYF.

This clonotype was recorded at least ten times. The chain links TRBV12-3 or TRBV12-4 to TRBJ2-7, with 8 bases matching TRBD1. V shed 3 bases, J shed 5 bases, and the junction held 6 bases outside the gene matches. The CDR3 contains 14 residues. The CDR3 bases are TGTGCCAGCAGTTTTATCGCAGGGGGCCACGAGCAGTACTTC. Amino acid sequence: CASSFIAGGHEQYF.

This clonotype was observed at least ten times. The CDR3 DNA is TGTGCCAGCAGCGAGGAGTTGACAGGGGTACGGGAGACCCAGTACTTC. Its translation: CASSEELTGVRETQYF. This chain uses TRBV9 with TRBJ2-5, with 8 bases aligning to TRBD1. The V and J ends lost 3 bases and 5 bases, in that order; junction bases with no gene match: 12. The germline gives CDR1 SGDLS, CDR2 YYNGEE. This CDR3 contains 16 residues.

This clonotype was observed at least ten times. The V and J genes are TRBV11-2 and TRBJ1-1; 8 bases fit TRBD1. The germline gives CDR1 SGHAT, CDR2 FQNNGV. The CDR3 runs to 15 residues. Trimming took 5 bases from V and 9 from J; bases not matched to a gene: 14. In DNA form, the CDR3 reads TGTGCCAGCAGCCCGAGACAGGGGCTACCGAAGAAAGCTTTCTTT. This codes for CASSPRQGLPKKAFF.

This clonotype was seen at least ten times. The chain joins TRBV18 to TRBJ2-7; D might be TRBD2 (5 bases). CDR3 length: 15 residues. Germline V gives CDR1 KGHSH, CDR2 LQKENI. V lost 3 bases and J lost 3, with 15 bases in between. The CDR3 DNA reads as TGTGCCAGCTCACCCCCCTGGGAGTGGGGCTACGAGCAGTACTTC. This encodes CASSPPWEWGYEQYF.

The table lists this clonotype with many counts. The DNA of the CDR3 is TGCAGCGTCATTCGTAGAGGCCCCTACGAGCAGTACTTC. Amino acids: CSVIRRGPYEQYF. The V and J genes are TRBV29-1 and TRBJ2-7; D remains unclear. Looked up from germline, CDR1 is SQVTM and CDR2 is ANQGSEA. This CDR3 region has 13 residues. Trimming took 6 bases from V and 2 from J, leaving 14 bases between them.

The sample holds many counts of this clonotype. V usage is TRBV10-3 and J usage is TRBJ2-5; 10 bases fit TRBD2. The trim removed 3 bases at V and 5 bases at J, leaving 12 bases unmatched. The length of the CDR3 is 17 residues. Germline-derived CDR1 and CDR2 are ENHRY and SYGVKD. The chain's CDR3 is CAISEGLSSGSGETQYF. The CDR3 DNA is TGTGCCATCAGTGAAGGCCTCTCTAGCGGGAGCGGTGAGACCCAGTACTTC.

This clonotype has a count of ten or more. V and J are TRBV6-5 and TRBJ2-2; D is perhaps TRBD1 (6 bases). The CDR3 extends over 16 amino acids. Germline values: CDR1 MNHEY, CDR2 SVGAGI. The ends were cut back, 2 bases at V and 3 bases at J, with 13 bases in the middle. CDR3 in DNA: TGTGCCAGCAGTTACCCTACAGGGCATTACACCGGGGAGCTGTTTTTT. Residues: CASSYPTGHYTGELFF.

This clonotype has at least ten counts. The CDR3 reads CSAPQGGETQYF. The CDR3 nucleotides read TGCAGTGCTCCTCAGGGGGGTGAGACCCAGTACTTC. The chain combines TRBV20-1 with TRBJ2-5; D might be TRBD1 (7 bases). CDR1 and CDR2 (germline): DFQATT, SNEGSKA (reference sequence). The CDR3 has 12 amino acids. Trimming shortened V by 5 bases and J by 5 bases, and 12 bases separated the two germline ends.

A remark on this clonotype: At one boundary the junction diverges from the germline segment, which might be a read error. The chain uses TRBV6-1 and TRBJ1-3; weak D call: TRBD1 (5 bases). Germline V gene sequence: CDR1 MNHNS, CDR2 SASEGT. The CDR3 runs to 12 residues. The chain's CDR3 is CATSTVSGSVLF. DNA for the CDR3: TGTGCCACCTCCACGGTCTCAGGGTCCGTTCTTTTT.

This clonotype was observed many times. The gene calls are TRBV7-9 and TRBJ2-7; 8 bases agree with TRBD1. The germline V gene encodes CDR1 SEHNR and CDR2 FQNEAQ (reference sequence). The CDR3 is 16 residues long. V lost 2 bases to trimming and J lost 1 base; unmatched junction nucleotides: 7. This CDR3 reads CASSLKQGARSYEQYF. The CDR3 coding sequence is TGTGCCAGCAGCTTAAAGCAGGGGGCGAGGTCCTACGAGCAGTACTTC.

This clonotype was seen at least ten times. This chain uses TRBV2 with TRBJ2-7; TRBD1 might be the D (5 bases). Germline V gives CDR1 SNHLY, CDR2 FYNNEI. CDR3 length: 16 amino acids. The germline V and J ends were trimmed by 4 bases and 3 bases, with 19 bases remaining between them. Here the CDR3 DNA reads TGTGCCAGCAGTGCCACACACGGAAGAGACAGCTACGAGCAGTACTTC. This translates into CASSATHGRDSYEQYF.

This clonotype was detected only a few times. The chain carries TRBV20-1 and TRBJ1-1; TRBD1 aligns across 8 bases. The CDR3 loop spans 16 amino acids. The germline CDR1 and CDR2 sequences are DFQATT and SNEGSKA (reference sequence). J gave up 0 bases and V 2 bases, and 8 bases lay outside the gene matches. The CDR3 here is CSARTGTGVMNTEAFF. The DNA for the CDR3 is TGCAGTGCTAGAACAGGGACAGGAGTTATGAACACTGAAGCTTTCTTT.

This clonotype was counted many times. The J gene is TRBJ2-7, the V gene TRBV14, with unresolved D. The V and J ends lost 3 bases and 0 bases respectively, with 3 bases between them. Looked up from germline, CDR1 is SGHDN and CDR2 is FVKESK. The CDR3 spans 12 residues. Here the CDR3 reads CASSHSSYEQYF. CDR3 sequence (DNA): TGTGCCAGCAGCCACAGCTCCTACGAGCAGTACTTC.

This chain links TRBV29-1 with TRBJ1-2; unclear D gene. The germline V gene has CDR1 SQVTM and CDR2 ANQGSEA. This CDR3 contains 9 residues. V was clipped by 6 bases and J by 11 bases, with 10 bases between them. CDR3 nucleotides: TGCAGCGTCTCCCGAGGGTACACCTTC. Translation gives CSVSRGYTF.

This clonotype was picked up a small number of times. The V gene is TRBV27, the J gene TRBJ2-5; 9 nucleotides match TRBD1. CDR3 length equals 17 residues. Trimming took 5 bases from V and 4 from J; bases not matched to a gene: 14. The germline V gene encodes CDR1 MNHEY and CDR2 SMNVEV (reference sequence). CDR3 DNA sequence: TGTGCCAGCAGTCAACCCCACGAGGGACAGGGACGAGAGACCCAGTACTTC. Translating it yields CASSQPHEGQGRETQYF.

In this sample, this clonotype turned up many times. The chain's CDR3 is CSARLAGVETQYF. The CDR3 coding sequence is TGCAGTGCTAGACTAGCGGGAGTTGAGACCCAGTACTTC. This sequence joins TRBV20-1 and TRBJ2-5; 10 nucleotides line up with TRBD2. V gave up 2 bases and J gave up 5 bases; unmatched junction bases: 2. The CDR3 spans 13 residues. Germline values: CDR1 DFQATT, CDR2 SNEGSKA (reference sequence).

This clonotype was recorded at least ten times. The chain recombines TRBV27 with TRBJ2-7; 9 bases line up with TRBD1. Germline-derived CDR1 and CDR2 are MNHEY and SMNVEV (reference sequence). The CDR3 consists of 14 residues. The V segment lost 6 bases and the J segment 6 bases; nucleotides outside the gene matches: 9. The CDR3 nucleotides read TGTGCCAGCAGCCCGGGACAGGGCGGCTTCGAGCAGTACTTC. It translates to CASSPGQGGFEQYF.

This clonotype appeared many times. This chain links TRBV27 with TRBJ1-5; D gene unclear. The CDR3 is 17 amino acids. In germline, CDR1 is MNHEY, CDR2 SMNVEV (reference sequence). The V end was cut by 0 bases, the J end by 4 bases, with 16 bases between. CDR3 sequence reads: CASSLSGVGWANQPQHF. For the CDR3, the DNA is TGTGCCAGCAGTTTATCAGGTGTAGGGTGGGCGAATCAGCCCCAGCATTTT.

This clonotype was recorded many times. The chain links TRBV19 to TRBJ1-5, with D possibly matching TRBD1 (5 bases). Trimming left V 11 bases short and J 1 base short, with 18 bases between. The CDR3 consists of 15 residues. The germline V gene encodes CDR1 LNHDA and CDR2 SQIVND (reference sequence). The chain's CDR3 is CAGETAWDSNQPQHF. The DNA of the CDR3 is TGTGCCGGCGAAACGGCGTGGGACAGCAATCAGCCCCAGCATTTT.

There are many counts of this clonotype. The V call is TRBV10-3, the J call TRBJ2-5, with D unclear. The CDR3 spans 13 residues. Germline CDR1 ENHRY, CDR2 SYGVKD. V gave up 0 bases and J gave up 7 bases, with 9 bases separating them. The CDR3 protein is CAISESLWGTQYF. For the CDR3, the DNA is TGTGCCATCAGTGAGTCTCTTTGGGGGACCCAGTACTTC.

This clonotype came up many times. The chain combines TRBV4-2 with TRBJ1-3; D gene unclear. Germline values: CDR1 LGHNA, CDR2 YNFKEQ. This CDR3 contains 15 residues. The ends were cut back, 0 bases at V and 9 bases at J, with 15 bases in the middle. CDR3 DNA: TGTGCCAGCAGCCAAGATTGGAGGGATGGACGCACCATATATTTT. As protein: CASSQDWRDGRTIYF.

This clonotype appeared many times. This CDR3 reads CASRGRGSGSKTQYF. The DNA of the CDR3 is TGTGCCAGCAGGGGCCGGGGTAGCGGGAGCAAGACCCAGTACTTC. This sequence joins TRBV6-5 and TRBJ2-5; 9 nucleotides agree with TRBD2. Trimming at V came to 6 bases and at J to 6 bases, leaving 11 bases not matched to a gene. The germline CDR1 and CDR2 sequences are MNHEY and SVGAGI. The CDR3 has 15 residues.